The 16 T cell receptor beta chains below were found in one sample sequenced in a study of T cell repertoires in cytomegalovirus infection. TCRdb re-derived calls from the reads in MiXCR, one entry per CDR3 protein. The sample holds some 400,000 distinct CDR3 sequences, 18% seen once. Specimen: PBMCs. The receptor source for this set is a human donor in good health (CMV status not recorded). Some clones in this sample may be carry-over from other donors' samples.

This chain uses TRBV5-5 with TRBJ1-1; D is unclear. There are 13 residues in the CDR3. Germline values: CDR1 SGHKS, CDR2 YYEKEE (reference sequence). The V and J ends lost 0 bases and 1 base respectively, with 4 bases between them. This CDR3 is CASSLVPNTEAFF. CDR3 nucleotides: TGTGCCAGCAGCTTGGTCCCGAACACTGAAGCTTTCTTT.

This clonotype came up a few times. The chain employs TRBV20-1 and TRBJ1-2; unclear D gene. Germline CDR1 and CDR2: DFQATT and SNEGSKA (reference sequence). V was trimmed by 1 base and J by 6 bases, leaving 12 bases between them. The CDR3 has 13 amino acids. The chain's CDR3 is CSARVSGSHGYTF. CDR3 in DNA: TGCAGTGCTAGAGTGTCGGGGTCACATGGCTACACCTTC.

This clonotype was counted a few times. V and J are TRBV5-4 and TRBJ2-3; 10 nucleotides line up with TRBD1. V lost 3 bases and J lost 4; bases outside the gene matches: 8. Germline V gene data show CDR1 as SGHNT and CDR2 as YYREEE (reference sequence). The CDR3 contains 16 residues. This CDR3 is CASSSRTGGRSDTQYF. The CDR3 coding sequence is TGTGCCAGCAGCTCGCGGACAGGGGGTCGATCAGATACGCAGTATTTT.

The rearrangement uses TRBV20-1 and TRBJ2-7; 9 nucleotides agree with TRBD1. The CDR3 spans 14 residues. The germline V gene has CDR1 DFQATT and CDR2 SNEGSKA (reference sequence). V shed 6 bases and J 3 bases; nucleotides not matched to a gene: 9. CDR3 in amino acids: CSAPTGGAGYEQYF. The CDR3 bases are TGCAGTGCGCCGACAGGGGGGGCGGGCTACGAGCAGTACTTC.

The V gene is TRBV20-1, the J gene TRBJ2-1; TRBD1 is a possible D gene (6 bases). The CDR3 covers 13 residues. The ends were cut back, 5 bases at V and 8 bases at J, with 16 bases in the middle. Germline V gene sequence: CDR1 DFQATT, CDR2 SNEGSKA (reference sequence). In DNA, the CDR3 is TGCAGTGCTCTCCGAGGGGGTTCCGATGAGCAGTTCTTC. Protein sequence: CSALRGGSDEQFF.

This clonotype turned up a few times. The chain couples TRBV6-2 or TRBV6-3 to TRBJ2-3, with 8 bases aligning to TRBD2. The CDR3 has 13 residues. Germline V gives CDR1 MNHEY, CDR2 SVGEGT. V was clipped by 2 bases and J by 8 bases; unmatched bases: 3. Here the CDR3 DNA reads TGTGCCAGCAGTTACCTAGCGGGTTCTACGCAGTATTTT. The encoded protein is CASSYLAGSTQYF.

The V and J genes are TRBV15 and TRBJ2-7; maybe TRBD1 (6 bases). Trimming shortened V by 0 bases and J by 1 base, and 16 bases separated the two germline ends. Germline lookup yields CDR1 LNHNV and CDR2 YYDKDF (reference sequence). This CDR3 is 17 amino acids long. CDR3 residues: CATSRDKRTGQSYEQYF. CDR3 DNA sequence: TGTGCCACCAGCAGAGATAAGCGGACCGGACAGTCCTACGAGCAGTACTTC. Full variable domain (missing parts from reference TRBV15 and TRBJ2-7): DAMVIQNPRYQVTQFGKPVTLSCSQTLNHNVMYWYQQKSSQAPKLLFHYYDKDFNNEADTPDNFQSRRPNTSFCFLDIRSPGLGDTAMYLCATSRDKRTGQSYEQYFGPGTRLTVT.

The CDR3 sequence: CASSLTGPRGVYNEQFF. As DNA, the CDR3 is TGTGCCAGCTCACTTACAGGGCCCCGGGGCGTCTACAATGAGCAGTTCTTC. V is TRBV18 and J is TRBJ2-1; a possible D gene is TRBD1 (6 bases). Trimming pared 4 bases from V and 3 bases from J, leaving 19 bases between. This CDR3 spans 17 amino acids. Germline CDR1 and CDR2: KGHSH and LQKENI. Based on the CDR3 plus reference TRBV18 and TRBJ2-1, the full variable domain is NAGVMQNPRHLVRRRGQEARLRCSPMKGHSHVYWYRQLPEEGLKFMVYLQKENIIDESGMPKERFSAEFPKEGPSILRIQQVVRGDSAAYFCASSLTGPRGVYNEQFFGPGTRLTVL.

The chain joins TRBV7-6 to TRBJ2-7; TRBD1 might be the D (5 bases). The V gene's germline CDR1 is SGHVS and CDR2 FNYEAQ. V gave up 4 bases and J gave up 7 bases, with 23 bases separating them. The CDR3 is 16 residues long. The CDR3 sequence is CASSSRRTGGSGEQYF. The CDR3 nucleotides read TGTGCCAGCAGCTCCCGGAGAACGGGTGGCTCAGGGGAGCAGTACTTC.

The chain couples TRBV7-9 to TRBJ1-1, with D maybe TRBD1 (6 bases). This CDR3 has 14 residues. Germline CDR1 is SEHNR and CDR2 is FQNEAQ (reference sequence). V lost 1 base, J lost 4 bases, and 10 bases lay in between. Here the CDR3 reads CASSLVSRGTEAFF. In DNA, the CDR3 is TGTGCCAGCAGCTTAGTAAGCAGGGGCACTGAAGCTTTCTTT.

A few counts support this clonotype. The V and J genes are TRBV7-9 and TRBJ2-5; D remains ambiguous. Germline CDR1 reads SEHNR; CDR2 reads FQNEAQ (reference sequence). This CDR3 has 16 amino acids. Trimming removed 3 bases at V and 5 bases at J, with 19 bases between. CDR3 nucleotides: TGTGCCAGCAGCTTTTCCCCGAAACCCTCCACGGAGACCCAGTACTTC. Translating gives CASSFSPKPSTETQYF.

This clonotype was counted a few times. The V and J genes are TRBV25-1 and TRBJ1-1; possibly TRBD1 for D (5 bases). CDR1 is MGHDK and CDR2 is SYGVNS in the germline V gene. Trimming left V 1 base short and J 7 bases short, with 13 bases between. CDR3 length equals 14 residues. For the CDR3, the DNA is TGTGCCAGCAGTGAATTTGGATGGGACGGTGAAGCTTTCTTT. Its protein is CASSEFGWDGEAFF.

The chain uses TRBV25-1 and TRBJ2-5, with TRBD1 matching 8 bases. The germline gives CDR1 MGHDK, CDR2 SYGVNS. The CDR3 has 16 amino acids. J lost 10 bases, V lost 3 bases, and 16 bases had no gene match. The CDR3 sequence: CASSERRDRPTNDQYF. The DNA for the CDR3 is TGTGCCAGCAGTGAGCGCCGGGACAGGCCTACCAATGACCAGTACTTC.

This clonotype occurred a few times. The chain joins TRBV6-2 or TRBV6-3 to TRBJ2-5, with a tentative D call TRBD2 (6 bases). Germline assignment: CDR1 MNHEY and CDR2 SVGEGT. Trimming left V 0 bases short and J 2 bases short, with 19 bases between. The CDR3 length is 18 residues. The CDR3 nucleotides are TGTGCCAGCAGTTACTCTGCGTGGGCGGGAAAGAATCAAGAGACCCAGTACTTC. This translates into CASSYSAWAGKNQETQYF.

There are a few counts of this clonotype. The chain recombines TRBV6-1 with TRBJ1-1; D gene unclear. Trimming took 6 bases from V and 0 from J, leaving 8 bases between them. The CDR3 spans 13 residues. Germline V gene lookup returns CDR1 MNHNS and CDR2 SASEGT. CDR3 bases: TGTGCCAGCAGGAGAGATATGAACACTGAAGCTTTCTTT. Its protein is CASRRDMNTEAFF.

This clonotype was seen repeatedly, ten times or more. V usage is TRBV6-2 or TRBV6-3 and J usage is TRBJ2-4, with 8 bases lining up with TRBD1. The trim removed 5 bases at V and 0 bases at J, leaving 3 bases unmatched. Germline lookup yields CDR1 MNHEY and CDR2 SVGEGT. The CDR3 spans 15 residues. The CDR3 loop reads CASSQQGVAKNIQYF. The CDR3 nucleotides are TGTGCCAGCAGTCAACAGGGGGTAGCCAAAAACATTCAGTACTTC.